The 6 T cell receptor beta chains in this list originate from one sample, sequenced in a study of OX40 agonist ivuxolimab in advanced cancers. Sequenced by immunoSEQ multiplex PCR; TCRdb stores in-frame clones only, minus some. The sample carries 75,000 to 100,000 clones, over 75% recorded once. The specimen comprised CD4+ or CD8+ T cells sorted from blood, sampled in a trial of the OX40 agonist ivuxolimab. These receptors were taken from an adult with an advanced solid tumor such as melanoma, head and neck, liver or kidney cancer.

This clone was detected a few times. This chain uses TRBV13 with TRBJ1-2; 10 nucleotides align to TRBD1. The length of the CDR3 is 16 residues. Germline V gene data show CDR1 as PRHDT and CDR2 as FYEKMQ (reference sequence). V shed 1 base, J shed 5 bases, and the junction held 7 bases outside the gene matches. CDR3 sequence: CASSLVRTGGDYGYTF. The CDR3 nucleotides are TGTGCCAGCAGCTTAGTTAGGACAGGGGGAGATTATGGCTACACCTTC.

The J gene is TRBJ1-4, the V gene TRBV5-6; the D gene is possibly TRBD1 (6 bases). The CDR3 contains 14 residues. The V end lost 1 base, the J end lost 4 bases, and 8 bases lay between the germline ends. Germline V gives CDR1 SGHDT, CDR2 YYEEEE. Written as DNA, the CDR3 is TGTGCCAGCAGCTTGCGGGGACATAATGAAAAACTGTTTTTT. It yields the protein CASSLRGHNEKLFF.

The rearrangement links TRBV28 to TRBJ1-5; D might be TRBD1 (6 bases). Trimming removed 5 bases from V and 4 bases from J, with 21 bases in between. The CDR3 has 17 residues. Germline values: CDR1 MDHEN, CDR2 SYDVKM. The CDR3 region is CASSPVHGIQGNQPQHF. The CDR3 nucleotides are TGTGCCAGCAGTCCCGTCCATGGGATCCAGGGGAATCAGCCCCAGCATTTT.

Comment on this clone: At one boundary the junction diverges from the germline segment, which might be a read error. V and J are TRBV6-5 and TRBJ2-7; 10 bases match TRBD2. There are 14 residues in the CDR3. Per the germline V gene, CDR1 is MNHEY and CDR2 is SVGAGI. CDR3 residues: CASRTGTSVFDRDF. The CDR3 DNA is TGTGCCAGCAGAACCGGGACTAGCGTCTTCGATCGGGACTTC.

V gene TRBV5-1 combines with J gene TRBJ2-1; D perhaps matches TRBD1 (5 bases). CDR3 size: 13 residues. The germline CDR1 and CDR2 sequences are SGHRS and YFSETQ. V was trimmed by 4 bases and J by 9 bases, leaving 14 bases between them. The CDR3 nucleotides read TGCGCCAGCAGCCCGGACATCGGCTTTGAGCAGTTCTTC. Protein: CASSPDIGFEQFF.

V gene TRBV5-1 combines with J gene TRBJ2-3; unclear D gene. The germline gives CDR1 SGHRS, CDR2 YFSETQ. The CDR3 is made up of 15 amino acids. V was trimmed by 1 base and J by 4 bases, leaving 13 bases between them. This CDR3 is CASSLSLPGADTQYF. The CDR3 bases are TGCGCCAGCAGCTTGTCGTTACCGGGCGCAGATACGCAGTATTTT.